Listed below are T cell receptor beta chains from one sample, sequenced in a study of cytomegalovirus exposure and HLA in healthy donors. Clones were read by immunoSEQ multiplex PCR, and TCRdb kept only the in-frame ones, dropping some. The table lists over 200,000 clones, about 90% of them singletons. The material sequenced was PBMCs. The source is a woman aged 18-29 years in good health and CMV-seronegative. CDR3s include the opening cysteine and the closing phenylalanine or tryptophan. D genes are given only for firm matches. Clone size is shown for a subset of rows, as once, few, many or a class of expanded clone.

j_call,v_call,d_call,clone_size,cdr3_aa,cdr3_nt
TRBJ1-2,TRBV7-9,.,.,CASSLGQDYGYTF,TGTGCCAGCAGCTTAGGCCAGGACTATGGCTACACCTTC
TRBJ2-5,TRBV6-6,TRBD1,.,CASSPTGAETQYF,TGTGCCAGCAGTCCTACAGGGGCAGAGACCCAGTACTTC
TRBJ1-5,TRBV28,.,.,CASSLFAGGGNQPQHF,TGTGCCAGCAGTTTATTCGCGGGGGGTGGCAATCAGCCCCAGCATTTT
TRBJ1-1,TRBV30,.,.,CAWSDVAEAFF,TGTGCCTGGAGTGATGTCGCTGAAGCTTTCTTT
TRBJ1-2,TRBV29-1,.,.,CSVEGLYGYTF,TGCAGCGTTGAGGGGCTTTATGGCTACACCTTC
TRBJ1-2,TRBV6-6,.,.,CASSYSATAGYGYTF,TGTGCCAGCAGTTACTCCGCGACTGCGGGCTATGGCTACACCTTC
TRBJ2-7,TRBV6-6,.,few,CASSISSETYEQYF,TGTGCCAGCAGTATCTCTAGCGAGACATACGAGCAGTACTTC
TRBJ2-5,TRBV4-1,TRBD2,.,CASSQTGLAGETQYF,TGCGCCAGCAGCCAGACGGGACTAGCGGGAGAGACCCAGTACTTC
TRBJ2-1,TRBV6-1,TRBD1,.,CASSRDRASYNEQFF,TGTGCCAGCAGTAGGGACAGGGCCTCCTACAATGAGCAGTTCTTC
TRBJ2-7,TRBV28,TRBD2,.,CASSFASGLTYEQYF,TGTGCCAGCAGTTTTGCTAGCGGCCTGACCTACGAGCAGTACTTC
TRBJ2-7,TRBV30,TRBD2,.,CAWSVRLAGVESYEQYF,TGTGCCTGGAGTGTAAGGCTAGCGGGAGTGGAGTCCTACGAGCAGTACTTC
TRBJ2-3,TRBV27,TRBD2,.,CASRLAGSDTQYF,TGTGCCAGTCGACTAGCGGGATCGGATACGCAGTATTTT
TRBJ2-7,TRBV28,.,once,CASSFHSPGSEQYF,TGTGCCAGCAGTTTTCATTCGCCAGGCTCCGAGCAGTACTTC